One and the same sample provided the 12 T cell receptor beta chains below, sequenced in a study of cytomegalovirus exposure and HLA in healthy donors. PCR amplification relied on 60 Vbeta primers (plus 13 Jbeta primers). TCRdb's copy holds only in-frame clones and misses some; the assay was immunoSEQ multiplex PCR. The sample shows approximately 120,000 clones, approximately 80% of them seen only once. Sequencing used PBMCs. These receptors originate from a man between 35 and 55 years old in good health and CMV-seronegative.

The chain is built from TRBV6-6 and TRBJ1-5; TRBD1 matches at 9 bases. The CDR3 contains 16 residues. CDR1 and CDR2 (germline): MNHNY, SVGAGI (reference sequence). The junction had 13 bases not matched to a gene; V was cut back by 6 bases and J by 7 bases. The CDR3 loop is CASSQQTGGAGQPQHF. The CDR3 DNA sequence: TGTGCCAGCAGCCAACAAACAGGGGGCGCGGGGCAGCCCCAGCATTTT.

This clone was observed a few times. This rearrangement joins TRBV6-5 to TRBJ1-5; unclear D gene. This CDR3 spans 15 amino acids. Deletions cut 6 bases from V and 1 base from J, with 13 bases between. Germline V lookup: CDR1 MNHEY, CDR2 SVGAGI. In nucleotides, the CDR3 is TGTGCCAGCAGCCAAGGAGTTCGGAGCAATCAGCCCCAGCATTTT. Encoded protein: CASSQGVRSNQPQHF.

Notes on this clone: Other nucleotide sequences in the sample specify the same CDR3. The V call is TRBV4-3, the J call TRBJ2-3; D uncertain. Germline assignment: CDR1 LGHNA and CDR2 YSLEER. V shed 0 bases and J shed 5 bases, with 6 bases lying between them. The CDR3 spans 13 residues. CDR3 nucleotides: TGCGCCAGCAGCCAAGATAGTGGAGATACGCAGTATTTT. Residues: CASSQDSGDTQYF.

The chain couples TRBV7-8 to TRBJ2-1; 10 nucleotides match TRBD2. The CDR3 is 18 amino acids. Germline V gives CDR1 SGHVS, CDR2 FQNEAQ. V shed 5 bases, J shed 0 bases, and the junction held 10 bases outside the gene matches. CDR3 sequence reads: CASSVEKRGGSSYNEQFF. CDR3 in DNA: TGTGCCAGCAGCGTCGAAAAGCGGGGGGGGAGCTCCTACAATGAGCAGTTCTTC.

The rearrangement uses TRBV7-2 and TRBJ1-2; no firm D call. V lost 0 bases to trimming and J lost 2 bases, with 7 bases between them. The CDR3 spans 14 residues. Germline V gene sequence: CDR1 SGHTA, CDR2 FQGNSA. For the CDR3, the DNA is TGTGCCAGCAGCTTAGCGTTACAGAACTATGGCTACACCTTC. Protein: CASSLALQNYGYTF.

The V and J genes are TRBV6-5 and TRBJ1-2; 7 bases line up with TRBD1. The CDR3 consists of 14 residues. Trimming took 2 bases from V and 6 from J; bases not matched to a gene: 6. The germline gives CDR1 MNHEY, CDR2 SVGAGI. In nucleotides, the CDR3 is TGTGCCAGCAGTTACGACGGGACAGCGGATGGCTACACCTTC. The encoded protein is CASSYDGTADGYTF.

V and J are TRBV4-2 and TRBJ1-5, with 8 bases lining up with TRBD1. Looked up from germline, CDR1 is LGHNA and CDR2 is YNFKEQ. V shed 1 base, J shed 7 bases, and the junction held 6 bases outside the gene matches. CDR3 length: 15 amino acids. The CDR3 sequence: CASSQVDRGGQPQHF. CDR3 in DNA: TGTGCCAGCAGCCAAGTTGACAGGGGCGGACAGCCCCAGCATTTT.

V and J are TRBV7-3 and TRBJ2-5, with no clear D. The length of the CDR3 is 13 residues. Between the trimmed V and J ends, which lost 6 bases and 4 bases, there was a span of 12 bases. The germline V gene encodes CDR1 SGHTA and CDR2 FQGTGA. As DNA, the CDR3 is TGTGCCAGCAGAAACGCCGGTGCAGAGACCCAGTACTTC. It encodes CASRNAGAETQYF.

This chain uses TRBV5-1 with TRBJ2-7, with 7 nucleotides matching TRBD2. V trimming: 7 bases; J trimming: 1 base; junction bases outside the gene matches: 2. Germline V lookup: CDR1 SGHRS, CDR2 YFSETQ. The CDR3 contains 12 residues. CDR3 coding DNA: TGCGCCAGCGGGGGGGGTTCCTACGAGCAGTACTTC. It codes for CASGGGSYEQYF.

The genes are TRBV19 and TRBJ1-1, with D perhaps matching TRBD1 (5 bases). CDR1 LNHDA and CDR2 SQIVND come from the germline V gene (reference sequence). The CDR3 has 14 residues. The V end lost 1 base, the J end lost 11 bases, and 17 bases lay between the germline ends. The CDR3 nucleotides are TGTGCCAGTAGTATAGCCCGGCTGGGAGGGGAGGCTTTCTTT. This codes for CASSIARLGGEAFF. The full variable domain, in which reference TRBV19 and TRBJ1-1 provide the parts outside the CDR3, is DGGITQSPKYLFRKEGQNVTLSCEQNLNHDAMYWYRQDPGQGLRLIYYSQIVNDFQKGDIAEGYSVSREKKESFPLTVTSAQKNPTAFYLCASSIARLGGEAFFGQGTRLTVV.

This clone was observed a single time. The chain combines TRBV28 with TRBJ1-5, with 7 bases identical to TRBD1. CDR1 and CDR2 from the germline V gene are MDHEN and SYDVKM. This CDR3 spans 15 amino acids. V lost 5 bases and J lost 0; bases outside the gene matches: 4. CDR3 sequence reads: CASSQDRNSNQPQHF. As DNA, the CDR3 is TGTGCCAGCAGTCAGGACAGGAATAGCAATCAGCCCCAGCATTTT.

This clone was picked up one time. The chain links TRBV4-1 to TRBJ1-5; 7 bases fit TRBD1. The CDR3 spans 14 residues. V dropped 1 base and J dropped 10; count of bases not matched to a gene: 7. The germline gives CDR1 MGHRA, CDR2 YSYEKL. The CDR3 is CASSQVGGGAPQHF. The CDR3 nucleotides are TGCGCCAGCAGCCAAGTAGGAGGGGGCGCCCCCCAGCATTTT.